This TCR beta chain was profiled in a study of cytomegalovirus exposure and HLA in healthy donors. General study points: A previous analysis found most TCR beta V segments productive roughly 90% or roughly 30% of the time.

The CDR3 has 18 residues. The germline V gene has CDR1 SGHTA and CDR2 FQGNSA. V dropped 4 bases and J dropped 0 bases, with 21 bases sitting between them. About this clone itself: The antigen remains undetermined.

Use of 60 Vbeta and 13 Jbeta primers characterized the PCR. Clones were read by immunoSEQ multiplex PCR, and TCRdb kept only the in-frame ones, dropping some. The repertoire holds 120,000 to 150,000 clones, with 70% to 85% as singletons. The rearrangement links TRBV7-2 to TRBJ2-5; tentatively, D is TRBD2 (5 bases). The receptor was derived from a man aged 40-49 years in good health and CMV-seropositive. The specimen was PBMCs. CDR3 nucleotides: TGTGCCAGCAGCTCCGCCAGCCCCTGGCTAGCAGACCAAGAGACCCAGTACTTC. It codes for CASSSASPWLADQETQYF.